This T cell receptor beta chain was sequenced for a study of cytomegalovirus exposure and HLA in healthy donors (dated by TCRdb to 2017 to 2019). Study-wide context: An earlier analysis of 587 of the donors reported about 260 Gb of sequence data and 117 million unique TCR beta sequences obtained from about 180 million T cells. An early release that covered about 600 HLA-typed donors contained about 300 gigabases of sequencing data and some 87 million unique TCR sequences. Of the roughly 410 genotyped donors, 81% were placed in the genetic ancestry cluster associated with self-reported Caucasian donors. The aim of the study was to test whether cataloging public T cell receptors could identify signatures of past pathogen exposure. Using immunosequencing, the study profiled T cell repertoires from about 620 subjects and related those repertoires to cytomegalovirus serostatus. Along with the approximately 700-subject first cohort, a separate validation cohort of more than 90 different subjects was used. The study combined high-throughput TCR immunosequencing, statistical association of individual TCRs with disease status, and machine learning to predict cytomegalovirus infection status. A later analysis re-examined previously published TCR beta repertoires from hundreds of donors and added high-resolution HLA genotyping to investigate patterns of TCR occurrence. Rather than using new phenotypic data, the later analysis identified candidate immune exposures from TCR beta sequences and from how often those sequences occurred across donors. An earlier analysis of around 540 of the donors applied high-throughput TCR beta sequencing to assess whether each TCR beta V gene segment acted as functional or pseudogenic. Donor age, sex, ethnicity and CMV serostatus were collected together with the repertoire data. In a later genetic analysis, genome-wide SNP genotypes for about three fifths of the 666 donors were used, and that subset was treated as a discovery cohort. Every discovery cohort repertoire had been produced on one sequencing platform. Both class I and class II loci were covered by HLA typing, at four-digit resolution. Typing coverage varied by locus: roughly 620-640 donors for A, B, C, DRB1 and DQB1; approximately 560 for DQA1; some 610 for DPA1; around 450 for DPB1. Roughly five DR-DQ haplotypes were handled as single units for association and clustering because linkage in the cohort was strong. Among about 390 genotyped donors of the cohort, an average of approximately 250,000 unique TCR beta nucleotide sequences were sequenced per donor, 15% to 20% of them non-productive.

This clone has a handful of counts. The antigen this receptor binds is unknown. Per-base qualities were not stored, and no clone one base away is much larger. Here is what the overall study found, with its caveats: Some IMGT-functional V segments, including TRBV6-2 and TRBV6-3, could not be told apart with the 87-base-pair reads, so those segments were excluded. A cluster of highly shared sequence variants was judged likely to be a technical artifact of the sequencing pipeline. Specific HLA alleles were associated with 15,000 to 20,000 TCR beta sequences at a false discovery rate of 0.05 in a later analysis. Because HLA typing was unavailable for some donors at each locus, only the typed subset was used in association tests. According to a later analysis, most CMV-associated TCR beta chains appeared to be HLA-restricted, and the HLA associations seemed to be driven largely by CMV exposure. According to the authors, the approach could potentially be generalized to other disease states and immunological phenotypes. In vitro tests confirmed that a few of the cytomegalovirus-associated TCR beta chains recognize cytomegalovirus antigens. According to a later genetic analysis, donors in an Asian-associated ancestry cluster had fewer N-insertions in productive TCRs than the approximately 700-donor mean. Sequencing depth was assumed to be roughly uniform across donors in the presence/absence analyses, though that assumption may not hold. Strong co-occurrence of HLA alleles, especially DR and DQ, made assigning TCR associations to individual alleles difficult. Because counts were too low, around 18 rarely observed V segments, including chromosome 9 orphons, were left out of the earlier analysis of some 600 of the donors. CMV serostatus was the only immune exposure information available for the cohort. Cytomegalovirus status was reported to be diagnosed by the classifier with high specificity and sensitivity in both the original and validation cohorts. In an earlier analysis of about 600 of the donors, most TCR beta V segments appeared in productive rearrangements about 87% or about 30% of the time, broadly matching IMGT annotations. In this cohort, only TCR beta chains were sequenced, and detectable features were limited by the absence of alpha or paired-chain data. A later analysis found that HLA-associated TCR beta chains were more clonally expanded and had lower generation probabilities than equally common non-associated chains. V-gene and J-gene trimming of TCR beta chains was associated with a missense DCLRE1C variant in a later genetic analysis, and the association was replicated in an independent cohort. A further reported finding was that TCR beta sequences accurately predicted the HLA-A and HLA-B alleles for most subjects in the first cohort. A later analysis reported that several top co-occurrence clusters appeared linked to parvovirus B19, influenza, CMV and Epstein-Barr virus. Across donors, most TCR sequences were observed very rarely, whereas some public TCRs were present in many individuals. Linkage disequilibrium might explain the correlated functional status among segregating V segments, but an unknown experimental factor could not be excluded. In the study, some 160 TCR beta chains were listed as associated with cytomegalovirus. In a later analysis, TCR association rates were found to vary across HLA loci, with the most associated TCRs seen for DRB1 alleles and the fewest for HLA-C alleles.

Library preparation employed the immunoSEQ multiplex PCR assay. For the multiplex PCR, a mixture combining 60 forward primers for TCR Vbeta segments and 13 reverse primers for TCR Jbeta segments was used. A multiplex PCR assay on genomic DNA amplified the CDR3 region of rearranged TCR beta genes. The Illumina HiSeq System was used to sequence the amplified TCR beta libraries as 87-base-pair reads. Turning to the authors' computational methods: A later analysis counted 65 million to 90 million unique TCR beta chains across the 500 to 850 repertoires, and 9 million to 14 million of these chains were shared by at least two donors. Raw reads were error-corrected and collapsed into unique sequences with a nearest-neighbor algorithm that merged closely related sequences to remove PCR and sequencing errors. Alignment of CDR3 sequences to IMGT reference sequences was used to assign V, D and J gene segments. Each retained sequence needed at least a six-nucleotide match to both a V gene segment and a J gene segment. A rearrangement was called productive if the CDR3 had no stop codons and remained in frame with V and J, and every other rearrangement was called non-productive. CDR3 was defined by IMGT convention, running from the second conserved V-encoded cysteine to the conserved J-encoded phenylalanine. Sequences without an unambiguous match to a single V gene segment were excluded from the earlier analysis of 500 to 700 of the donors. In an earlier analysis of some 590 of the donors, a V segment was called functional when productive rearrangements were above 56.7%, and segregating when the standard deviation between donors exceeded 5%. A statistical classification framework was built to diagnose cytomegalovirus status from the catalog of TCR beta chain sequences. A later analysis assigned V and J genes by comparing TCR nucleotide sequences with IMGT/GENE-DB human TR gene sequences. Using the TCRdist pipeline, a later analysis assigned CDR3 sequences along with most-parsimonious VDJ recombination scenarios. A later analysis defined each TCR beta chain by its CDR3 amino acid sequence plus V-gene family, and excluded reads lacking a unique V-gene family. To address suspected cross-contamination and a sequencing artifact, a later analysis removed roughly 640 highly shared, low-generation-probability nucleotide sequences. In a later analysis, a clonal expansion index was calculated for each public chain from normalized within-repertoire ranks of inferred template counts. Generation probabilities in a later analysis came from a VDJ recombination model fitted to out-of-frame rearrangements, and those results were checked against IGoR. A later analysis scored TCR-TCR, TCR-HLA and TCR-CMV co-occurrence with hypergeometric tests, applying a repertoire-size bias correction to TCR pairs. In a later analysis, false discovery rates were estimated by permuting HLA or CMV assignments 20 times. A later analysis grouped co-occurring TCRs with DBSCAN, adding TCRdist sequence similarity when clustering within HLA-allele-positive subsets. For co-occurrence clustering, repertoires with fewer than 30,000 or more than 120,000 public chains were excluded, along with about five repertoires with anomalous nucleotide sharing. Here the immuneACCESS table is served through TCRdb, limited to in-frame sequences with V and J called. Missing clones are a known gap in these copies; in checked studies unresolved V genes cover under half, and the rest lacks a known reason. V and J calls and clone size come straight from that table; D and trimming were deduced from the DNA. In this sample the table shows about 100,000 clones, 70% to 80% of which occur a single time. About 4.3% of the sample is in the top ten clones.

The cohort consisted of hundreds of healthy bone marrow donors. Cohort members were all nominally healthy when sampled, although unrecorded immune exposures were likely present. The donor was CMV seropositive and belonged to the group of 250 to 300 seropositive cohort members. Each donor provided a peripheral blood sample, and peripheral blood mononuclear cells were used for TCR beta sequencing. The Qiagen DNeasy Blood Extraction Kit was used to extract genomic DNA from the blood cell samples. The CDR3 holds 10 amino acids from the cysteine to the phenylalanine. Just CDR3 DNA is preserved here, 30 bases in frame from base 1. Trimming removed 7 bases from V and 6 bases from J, leaving 7 bases between the germline ends.

The chain links TRBV6-7 with TRBJ2-7, with the D gene not confidently named. TRBV6-7 is an ORF; its function is uncertain. Sequenced input: PBMCs. The receptor's source is a woman aged 18-29 years in good health and CMV-seropositive. The DNA sequence is TGTGCCAGCACCCCTCGCGAGCAGTACTTC. This sequence encodes CASTPREQYF.